This T cell receptor (beta chain) appears in the sequencing data of a study of vaccination effects on CD4 cells after COVID-19. The wider study: ViraFEST assay sequencing came after antigen-specific CD4+ T cells were expanded with viral peptide pools.

The ends lost 2 bases at V and 4 bases at J; junction bases unmatched: 7. The CDR3 spans 15 residues. Germline CDR1 is SQVTM and CDR2 is ANQGSEA. TCRdb's copy holds only in-frame clones and misses some; the assay was immunoSEQ multiplex PCR. Of approximately 31,000 clones detected, less than 85% appear once; the ten largest clones hold roughly 3.8%. Findings and limits, study-wide: Limitations: small convalescent group and missing early post-infection timepoints.

CD4+ T cell isolation took place after less than 13 days of culture. Neither prior SARS-CoV-2 infection nor positive nucleocapsid antibodies were present in the vaccine recipients. IL-2 medium supplanted half the medium on days 3 and 7. A remark on this clone: What it binds is unknown.

The sequence derives from a human donor who received a COVID-19 vaccine. The gene calls are TRBV29-1 and TRBJ2-5; 10 bases align to TRBD2. The sample was CD4+ T cells from PBMCs cultured without peptide, taken before COVID-19 vaccination. The CDR3 DNA is TGCAGCGTTGAAAGCGGGGGGGCCAGGGGAGAGACCCAGTACTTC. Residues: CSVESGGARGETQYF.